The T cell receptor beta chain under discussion was sequenced for a study of blood T cell repertoires in COVID-19. Study background: The United States, Italy and Spain supplied acute and convalescent COVID-19 samples. The analysed material was cDNA or gDNA that came from T cells, B-cell-depleted T cells, or PBMCs.

Enrollees, roughly 18 to 89 years old, lived in approximately 24 US areas. The germline CDR1 and CDR2 sequences are SQVTM and ANQGSEA. CDR3 length equals 18 residues. The V and J ends lost 3 bases and 6 bases, in that order; junction bases with no gene match: 21. Per the original data handling: Reference gene primers were amplified, and this amplification served to estimate nucleated cell counts. The data were produced by immunoSEQ multiplex PCR, yet TCRdb's version contains in-frame clones alone and is incomplete. That table supplies the V and J calls and clone size; D and trimming were determined from the DNA. This sample yields around 250,000 clones, of which 85% are seen a single time; 5% to 8% belongs to the top ten.

The chain recombines TRBV29-1 with TRBJ2-7; TRBD2 aligns across 9 bases. The TCR was taken from a woman aged 50 to 60 who had been exposed to COVID-19. The sample comprised PBMCs or T cells enriched from blood (not recorded which). CDR3 in amino acids: CSVEIPAGGHFESAEQYF. CDR3 nucleotides: TGCAGCGTTGAGATTCCAGCGGGGGGCCATTTTGAATCCGCCGAGCAGTACTTC.